The T cell receptor beta chain under discussion was sequenced for a study of T cell repertoires in cytomegalovirus infection. Study summary: The public TCR beta signatures pointed to both CMV infection and matching HLA type.

The study, taken as a whole, reports: The study identified carriers of CMV plus the relevant HLA from cumulative public TCR beta family frequency. Predominance within the ex vivo response was attributable to HLA-C-restricted CMV-specific TCR beta clonotypes.

This clonotype was observed many times. Its antigen is unidentified. TCRdb recomputed calls from the reads with MiXCR, one row per CDR3 protein. The repertoire consists of about 770,000 distinct CDR3 sequences, with 25% to 30% occurring once and the leading ten covering less than 15%. This sequence was found in a human donor in good health (CMV status not recorded). Some clones in this sample may be carry-over from other donors' samples. Here the sequenced sample was cultured CD8+ T cells from PBMCs, taken from culture after CMV antigen stimulation.

In nucleotides, the CDR3 is TGTGCCAGCAGGCCGGACAGGGCCTCTGGAAACACCATATATTTT. This gives the protein CASRPDRASGNTIYF. The chain carries TRBV7-8 and TRBJ1-3, with 8 bases matching TRBD1. V shed 6 bases, J shed 0 bases, and the junction held 4 bases outside the gene matches. Germline CDR1 and CDR2: SGHVS and FQNEAQ. The CDR3 sequence is 15 residues long.